These T cell receptor beta chains were read from a single sample in a study of T cells in Graves' hyperthyroidism and ophthalmopathy. TCRdb itself ran the multiplex PCR reads through MiXCR, one entry per CDR3 protein. The sample includes about 380,000 distinct CDR3 sequences, about 14% of them seen just once. The specimen sequenced was blood. These receptor sequences come from a woman aged 55-75 years with Graves' hyperthyroidism. Both conserved end residues are part of each CDR3. A D gene is named only where the DNA matches it firmly. Some rows mark clone size as missing; the rest say once, few, many or name a class of expanded clone.

d_gene	len	v_gene	abundance	j_gene	CDR3nt	CDR3aa
NA	14	TRBV19	few	TRBJ2-7	TGTGCCAGTAGTACCTTGGACGGTCCCTACGAGCAGTACTTC	CASSTLDGPYEQYF
NA	12	TRBV2	many	TRBJ1-2	TGTGCCAGCACCAGGACCAACACCGGCTACACCTTC	CASTRTNTGYTF
NA	15	TRBV10-3	many	TRBJ2-1	TGTGCCATCAGTGTTGGGGGGTATTCCTACAATGAGCAGTTCTTC	CAISVGGYSYNEQFF
NA	20	TRBV4-1	few	TRBJ1-5	TGCGCCAGCAGCCAAGATCAGGTGGCAGGGGACCTATTGCTGAATCAGCCCCAGCATTTT	CASSQDQVAGDLLLNQPQHF
NA	13	TRBV20-1	many	TRBJ2-4	TGCAGTGCAAAGGGCACAGCCAAAAACATTCAGTACTTC	CSAKGTAKNIQYF
NA	13	TRBV5-6	NA	TRBJ1-6	TGTGCCAGCAGCTTGCGGGGACTCTCACCCCTCCACTTT	CASSLRGLSPLHF
NA	12	TRBV27	many	TRBJ1-1	TGTGCCAGCACGTTTAGGGGCACTGAAGCTTTCTTT	CASTFRGTEAFF
TRBD2	15	TRBV30	many	TRBJ2-1	TGTGCCTGGAGGCCCGGGACTAGCTCCTACAATGAGCAGTTCTTC	CAWRPGTSSYNEQFF
NA	15	TRBV12-3/TRBV12-4	many	TRBJ1-1	TGTGCCAGCAGCCGATCGGACAGTGGGAACGCTGAAGCTTTCTTT	CASSRSDSGNAEAFF
NA	18	TRBV28	many	TRBJ1-5	TGTGCCAGCAGTCTAAGCTTTGGGGACGGTGTATTCAATCAGCCCCAGCATTTT	CASSLSFGDGVFNQPQHF
TRBD2	15	TRBV18	many	TRBJ2-7	TGTGCCAGCTCACCGCCCGGGCGGGAGTTTTACGAGCAGTACTTC	CASSPPGREFYEQYF
NA	14	TRBV18	NA	TRBJ2-3	TGTGCCAGCTCCGGGAGAACGAACACAGATACGCAGTATTTT	CASSGRTNTDTQYF
NA	14	TRBV11-3	many	TRBJ2-2	TGTGCCAGCTTCACGGGCGCCGGGACCGGGGAGCTGTTTTTT	CASFTGAGTGELFF
NA	14	TRBV19	few	TRBJ2-2	TGTGCCAGTAGTGTGGGAACAACTACCGGGGAGCTGTTTTTT	CASSVGTTTGELFF
NA	12	TRBV6-1	NA	TRBJ2-7	TGTGCCAGAGAGAGGCAAGGCTACGAGCAGTACTTC	CARERQGYEQYF
NA	14	TRBV11-3	NA	TRBJ2-3	TGTGCCAGCAGCTTATTCTCCTCTACAGATACGCAGTATTTT	CASSLFSSTDTQYF
NA	15	TRBV2	many	TRBJ2-7	TGTGCCAGCAGTGAAGAAGTGGGGCGTCCCTACGAGCAGTACTTC	CASSEEVGRPYEQYF
NA	13	TRBV24-1	NA	TRBJ2-3	TGTGCCACCAGTGATGCAGGATTAGATACGCAGTATTTT	CATSDAGLDTQYF
NA	14	TRBV19	few	TRBJ2-1	TGTGCCAGTAGTATGTTGGAAGCCTACAATGAGCAGTTCTTC	CASSMLEAYNEQFF
NA	13	TRBV18	many	TRBJ2-5	TGTGCCAGCTCACCACGGATGGGGGAGACCCAGTACTTC	CASSPRMGETQYF
NA	13	TRBV18	many	TRBJ1-5	TGTGCCAGCTCACCGATGTCCAATCAGCCCCAGCATTTT	CASSPMSNQPQHF
TRBD1	15	TRBV12-3/TRBV12-4	NA	TRBJ2-1	TGTGCCAGCAGCCGTCAGGGGGCGCTAGCCGGTGAGCAGTTCTTC	CASSRQGALAGEQFF
TRBD2	15	TRBV20-1	many	TRBJ2-3	TGCAGTGCTACGAAGCGGGGATTTAGCACAGATACGCAGTATTTT	CSATKRGFSTDTQYF
TRBD1	15	TRBV10-3	many	TRBJ2-1	TGTGCCATCAATGACAGGGCCCGCTCCTACAATGAGCAGTTCTTC	CAINDRARSYNEQFF
NA	12	TRBV18	many	TRBJ1-2	TGTGCCAGCTCGCAACAGGGCTATGGCTACACCTTC	CASSQQGYGYTF
NA	13	TRBV19	few	TRBJ2-5	TGTGCCAGTAGTATGCGACTACAAGAGACCCAGTACTTC	CASSMRLQETQYF
NA	14	TRBV2	NA	TRBJ2-2	TGTGCCAGCAGGCGGGACACAAACACCGGGGAGCTGTTTTTT	CASRRDTNTGELFF
NA	14	TRBV9	few	TRBJ1-1	TGTGCCAGCAGCGTAGCTACCCAGGGCACTGAAGCTTTCTTT	CASSVATQGTEAFF
TRBD1	15	TRBV3-1	many	TRBJ2-1	TGTGCCAGCAGCCTGGGACAGCTTACCTACAATGAGCAGTTCTTC	CASSLGQLTYNEQFF
NA	14	TRBV7-9	few	TRBJ1-2	TGTGCCAGCAGCCCCCGACAGGACCACTATGGCTACACCTTC	CASSPRQDHYGYTF
NA	16	TRBV4-1	NA	TRBJ1-2	TGCGCCAGCAGCCAAGATCGCTCAAAACAATACTATGGCTACACCTTC	CASSQDRSKQYYGYTF
NA	13	TRBV20-1	NA	TRBJ2-7	TGCAGTGCACGGGACTCAGGGGTCTACGAGCAGTACTTC	CSARDSGVYEQYF
NA	17	TRBV19	NA	TRBJ1-5	TGTGCCAGTAGTATAAAGGGGATGCTCTATAGCAATCAGCCCCAGCATTTT	CASSIKGMLYSNQPQHF
NA	13	TRBV11-2	many	TRBJ1-5	TGTGCCAGCAGCTTACGCCTGAATCAGCCCCAGCATTTT	CASSLRLNQPQHF
NA	15	TRBV19	few	TRBJ1-2	TGTGCCAGTACTAGGGCGGGAGGGCTGGACTATGGCTACACCTTC	CASTRAGGLDYGYTF
TRBD1	14	TRBV12-3/TRBV12-4	many	TRBJ1-1	TGTGCCGGACTGAAGCATGGACAGGGAGGGAAAGCTTTCTTT	CAGLKHGQGGKAFF
NA	11	TRBV6-2/TRBV6-3	NA	TRBJ2-4	TGTGCCAGCAGTTCCCAAAACATTCAGTACTTC	CASSSQNIQYF
TRBD2	15	TRBV5-1	few	TRBJ2-7	TGCGCCAGCAGGTTCGGACTAGTCACAGCCTACGAGCAGTACTTC	CASRFGLVTAYEQYF
NA	14	TRBV30	many	TRBJ2-7	TGTGCCCACAGGAGTGGCGGTAAAGGGGTCGAGCAGTACTTC	CAHRSGGKGVEQYF
NA	17	TRBV6-2/TRBV6-3	NA	TRBJ2-5	TGTGCCAGCAGCTCGGGAAAGGCAGGGGGGGGGGCAGAGACCCAGTACTTC	CASSSGKAGGGAETQYF
TRBD1	12	TRBV29-1	NA	TRBJ2-1	TGCAGCGTTGAAGATACAGGGGGCGCTCCGTTCTTC	CSVEDTGGAPFF
NA	15	TRBV3-1	many	TRBJ2-1	TGTGCCAGCAGCCATGTAGCGGACTCCTACAATGAGCAGTTCTTC	CASSHVADSYNEQFF
NA	12	TRBV6-1	many	TRBJ2-5	TGTGCCAGCAGCACCCAGGAGGAGACCCAGTACTTC	CASSTQEETQYF
NA	13	TRBV11-3	many	TRBJ2-1	TGTGCCAGCAGCTCAAGCTCCTACAATGAGCAGTTCTTC	CASSSSSYNEQFF
NA	13	TRBV2	NA	TRBJ1-2	TGTGCCAGCACCCCACAGGGCCACTATGGCTACACCTTC	CASTPQGHYGYTF
TRBD2	16	TRBV2	NA	TRBJ2-1	TGTGCCAGTTCGGGGGTTAGCGGGAGCTCCTACAATGAGCAGTTCTTC	CASSGVSGSSYNEQFF
TRBD1	16	TRBV3-1	NA	TRBJ2-5	TGTGCCAGCAGCGTCAAGGGGGCTCCGTACCAAGAGACCCAGTACTTC	CASSVKGAPYQETQYF
TRBD1	13	TRBV25-1	NA	TRBJ1-2	TGTGCCAGCAGTACACTGACAGGGGGTGGCTACACCTTC	CASSTLTGGGYTF
TRBD1	15	TRBV5-1	NA	TRBJ2-1	TGCGCCAGCAGCTTGGATTCAGGGGGATACAATGAGCAGTTCTTC	CASSLDSGGYNEQFF
TRBD2	16	TRBV11-2	few	TRBJ2-1	TGCGCCAGCAGCCAGAGGGGACTAAACTCCTACAATGAGCAGTTCTTC	CASSQRGLNSYNEQFF
NA	13	TRBV6-1	many	TRBJ2-5	TGTGCCAGCAGCAGGGATTCGATAGAGACCCAGTACTTC	CASSRDSIETQYF